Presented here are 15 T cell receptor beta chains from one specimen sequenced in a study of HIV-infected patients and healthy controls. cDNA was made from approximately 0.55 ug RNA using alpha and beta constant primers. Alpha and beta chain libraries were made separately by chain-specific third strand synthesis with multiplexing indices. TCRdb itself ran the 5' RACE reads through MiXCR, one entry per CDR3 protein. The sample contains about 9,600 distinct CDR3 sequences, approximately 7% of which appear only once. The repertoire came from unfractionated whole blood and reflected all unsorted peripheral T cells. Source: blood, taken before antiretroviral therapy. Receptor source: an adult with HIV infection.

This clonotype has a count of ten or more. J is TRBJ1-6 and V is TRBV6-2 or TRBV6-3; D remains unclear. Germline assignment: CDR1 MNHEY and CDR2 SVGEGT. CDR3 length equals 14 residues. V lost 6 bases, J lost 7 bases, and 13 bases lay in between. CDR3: CASRTLEVNSPLHF. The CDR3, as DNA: TGTGCCAGCAGGACCCTAGAAGTGAATTCACCCCTCCACTTT.

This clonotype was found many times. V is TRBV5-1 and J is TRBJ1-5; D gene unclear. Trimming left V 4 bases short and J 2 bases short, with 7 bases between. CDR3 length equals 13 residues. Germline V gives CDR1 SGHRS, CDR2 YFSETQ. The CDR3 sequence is CASSVVGNQPQHF. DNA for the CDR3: TGCGCCAGCAGCGTCGTTGGCAATCAGCCCCAGCATTTT.

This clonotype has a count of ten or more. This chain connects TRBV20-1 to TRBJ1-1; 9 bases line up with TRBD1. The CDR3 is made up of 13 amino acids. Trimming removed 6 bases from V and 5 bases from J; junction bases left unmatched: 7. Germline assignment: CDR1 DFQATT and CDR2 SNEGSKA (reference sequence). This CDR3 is CSADRGLGTEAFF. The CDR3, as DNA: TGCAGTGCGGACAGGGGTTTAGGAACTGAAGCTTTCTTT.

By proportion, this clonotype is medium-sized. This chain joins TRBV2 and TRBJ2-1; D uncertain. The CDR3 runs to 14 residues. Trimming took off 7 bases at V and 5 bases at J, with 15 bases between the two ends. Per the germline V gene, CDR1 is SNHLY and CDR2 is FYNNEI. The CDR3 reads CASIVDTLDNEQFF. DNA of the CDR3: TGTGCCAGCATCGTTGACACCCTCGACAATGAGCAGTTCTTC.

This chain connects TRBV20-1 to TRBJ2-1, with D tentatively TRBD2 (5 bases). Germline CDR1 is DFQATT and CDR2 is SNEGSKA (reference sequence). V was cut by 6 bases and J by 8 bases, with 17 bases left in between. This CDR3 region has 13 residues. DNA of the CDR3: TGCAGTGCCGGGGAAGCCAACACACATGAGCAGTTCTTC. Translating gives CSAGEANTHEQFF.

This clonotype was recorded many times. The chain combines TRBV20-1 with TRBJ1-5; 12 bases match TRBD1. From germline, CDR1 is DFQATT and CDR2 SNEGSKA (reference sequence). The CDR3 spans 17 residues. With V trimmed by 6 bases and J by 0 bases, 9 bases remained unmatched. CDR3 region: CSALGTGGLYSNQPQHF. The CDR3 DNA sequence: TGCAGTGCGCTCGGGACAGGGGGCCTTTATAGCAATCAGCCCCAGCATTTT.

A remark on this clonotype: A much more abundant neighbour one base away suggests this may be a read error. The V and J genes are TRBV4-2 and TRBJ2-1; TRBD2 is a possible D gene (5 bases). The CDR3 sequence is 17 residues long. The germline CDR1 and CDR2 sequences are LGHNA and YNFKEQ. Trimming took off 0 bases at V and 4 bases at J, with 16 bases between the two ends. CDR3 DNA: TGTGCCAGCAGCCAAGATTTATGGCGGGTGGGATACAATGAGCAGTTCTTC. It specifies CASSQDLWRVGYNEQFF.

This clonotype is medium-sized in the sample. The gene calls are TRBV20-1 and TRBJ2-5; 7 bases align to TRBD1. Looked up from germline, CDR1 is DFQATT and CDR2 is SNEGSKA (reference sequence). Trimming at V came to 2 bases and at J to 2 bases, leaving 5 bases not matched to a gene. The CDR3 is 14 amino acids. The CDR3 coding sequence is TGCAGTGCTAGATCCCAGACAGGGCAAGAGACCCAGTACTTC. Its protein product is CSARSQTGQETQYF.

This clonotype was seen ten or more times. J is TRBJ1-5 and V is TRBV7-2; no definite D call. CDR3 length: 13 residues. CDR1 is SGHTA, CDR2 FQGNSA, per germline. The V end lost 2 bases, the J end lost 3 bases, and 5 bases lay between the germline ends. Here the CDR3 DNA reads TGTGCCAGCAGCTTACACGACAATCAGCCCCAGCATTTT. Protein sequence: CASSLHDNQPQHF.

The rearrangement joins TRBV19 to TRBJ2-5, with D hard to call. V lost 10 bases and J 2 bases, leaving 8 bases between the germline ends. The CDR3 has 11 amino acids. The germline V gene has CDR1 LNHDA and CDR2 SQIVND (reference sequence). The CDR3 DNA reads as TGTGCCACCCAGACACAAGAGACCCAGTACTTC. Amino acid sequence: CATQTQETQYF.

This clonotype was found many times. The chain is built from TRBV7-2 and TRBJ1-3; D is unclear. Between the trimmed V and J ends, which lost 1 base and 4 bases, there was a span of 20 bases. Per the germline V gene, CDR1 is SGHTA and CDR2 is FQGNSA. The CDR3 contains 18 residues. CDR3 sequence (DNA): TGTGCCAGCAGCTTAGGCGGTTGGGGTGGTTCTTCCGGAAACACCATATATTTT. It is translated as CASSLGGWGGSSGNTIYF.

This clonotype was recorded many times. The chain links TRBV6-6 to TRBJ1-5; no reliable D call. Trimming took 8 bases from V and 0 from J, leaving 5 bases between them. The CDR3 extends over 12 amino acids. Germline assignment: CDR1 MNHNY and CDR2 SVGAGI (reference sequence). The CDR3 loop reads CASGSSNQPQHF. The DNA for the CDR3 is TGTGCCAGCGGTAGTAGCAATCAGCCCCAGCATTTT.

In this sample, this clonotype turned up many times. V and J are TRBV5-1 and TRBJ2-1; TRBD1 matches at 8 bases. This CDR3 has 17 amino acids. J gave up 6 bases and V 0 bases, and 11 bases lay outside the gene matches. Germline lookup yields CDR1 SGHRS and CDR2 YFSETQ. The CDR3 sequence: CASSLARGRGLGNEQFF. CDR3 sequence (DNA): TGCGCCAGCAGCTTGGCCCGGGGCAGGGGGCTGGGCAATGAGCAGTTCTTC.

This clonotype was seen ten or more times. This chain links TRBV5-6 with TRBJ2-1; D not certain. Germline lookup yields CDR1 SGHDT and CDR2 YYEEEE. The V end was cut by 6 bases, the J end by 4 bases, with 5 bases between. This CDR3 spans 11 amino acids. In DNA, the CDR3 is TGTGCCAGCAACGTTTACAATGAGCAGTTCTTC. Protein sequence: CASNVYNEQFF.

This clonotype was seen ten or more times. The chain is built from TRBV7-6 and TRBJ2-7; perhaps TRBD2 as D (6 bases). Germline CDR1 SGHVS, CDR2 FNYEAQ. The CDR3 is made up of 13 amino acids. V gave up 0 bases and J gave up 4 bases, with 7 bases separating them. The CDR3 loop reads CASSLALAYEQYF. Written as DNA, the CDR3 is TGTGCCAGCAGCTTAGCGCTAGCGTACGAGCAGTACTTC. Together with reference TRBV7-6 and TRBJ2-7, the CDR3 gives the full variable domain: GAGVSQSPRYKVTKRGQDVALRCDPISGHVSLYWYRQALGQGPEFLTYFNYEAQQDKSGLPNDRFSAERPEGSISTLTIQRTEQRDSAMYRCASSLALAYEQYFGPGTRLTVT.